This T cell receptor beta chain was identified in a study of beta chain features in type 1 diabetes. In total, each donor contributed a single heparinised blood draw that averaged approximately 120 mL. Sorting that relied on CD45RO/CCR7/CD25/CD127/CD95/CD27 yielded CD4+ naive, central memory, regulatory and stem cell-like memory cells. This clone was seen a handful of times. Its antigen remains unknown. Sequenced material consisted of expressed TCRB transcripts (all of the isolated RNA was reverse transcribed). Produced via immunoSEQ multiplex PCR; TCRdb's table is partial and in-frame only. The repertoire consists of 600,000 to 650,000 clones, with about 16% occurring once and the leading ten covering under 0.095%. Findings of the study overall: A moderate, significant TCRB CDR3 shortening appeared in type 1 diabetes across four CD4+ subsets. Although PCR might favor shorter templates, it would do so equally in patients and controls.

The sequenced material came from naive CD4+ T cells from blood. The sequence was obtained from a man aged 18 to 30 in good health.

The CDR3 DNA reads TGTGCCAGCAGCCAACGACTAGCGAATTCCTACGAGCAGTACTTC. Translated: CASSQRLANSYEQYF. This chain uses TRBV4-2 with TRBJ2-7, with 8 nucleotides matching TRBD2. The V segment lost 2 bases and the J segment 1 base; nucleotides outside the gene matches: 4. Germline-derived CDR1 and CDR2 are LGHNA and YNFKEQ. The CDR3 spans 15 residues.